This TCR beta chain was sequenced during a study of radiotherapy plus CTLA-4 blockade in lung cancer. CDR1 and CDR2 (germline): SGHTA, FQGNSA. This CDR3 comprises 15 residues. V lost 5 bases and J lost 5, with 15 bases in between. Focal radiation plus CTLA-4 blockade with ipilimumab was given to patients with chemo-refractory metastatic non-small-cell lung cancer. Profiled with immunoSEQ multiplex PCR; TCRdb holds only in-frame clones, not every one. The sample shows 40,000 or so clones, 80% to 90% of them seen only once. Study-level points and caveats: Alongside interferon-beta, early blood T cell clone dynamics were reportedly the best predictor of response. Expansion of tumor-derived TCR clones was observed in blood after radiotherapy plus ipilimumab.

With respect to this clone: Its antigen is still unknown.

Material: peripheral blood, obtained from a patient treated with radiotherapy plus ipilimumab. The sequence was obtained from a human donor with non-small cell lung cancer whose response to radiotherapy plus ipilimumab could not be evaluated. This sequence joins TRBV7-2 and TRBJ1-4; weak D call: TRBD1 (5 bases). The CDR3 reads CASSPRGRPNEKLFF. The CDR3 DNA follows: TGTGCCAGCAGCCCTAGGGGTCGTCCCAATGAAAAACTGTTTTTT.